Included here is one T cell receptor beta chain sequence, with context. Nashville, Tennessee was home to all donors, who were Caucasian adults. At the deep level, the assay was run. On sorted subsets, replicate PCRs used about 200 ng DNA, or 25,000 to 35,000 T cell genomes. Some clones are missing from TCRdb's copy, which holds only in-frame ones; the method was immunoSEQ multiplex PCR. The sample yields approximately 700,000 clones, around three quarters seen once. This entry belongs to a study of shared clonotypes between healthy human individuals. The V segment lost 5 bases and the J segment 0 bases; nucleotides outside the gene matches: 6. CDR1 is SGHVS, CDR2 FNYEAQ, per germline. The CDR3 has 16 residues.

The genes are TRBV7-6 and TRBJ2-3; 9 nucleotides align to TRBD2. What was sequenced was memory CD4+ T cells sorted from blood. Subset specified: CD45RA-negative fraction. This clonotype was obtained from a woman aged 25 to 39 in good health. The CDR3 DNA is TGTGCCAGCAGCAGAAGACTAGCGGTTAGCACAGATACGCAGTATTTT. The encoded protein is CASSRRLAVSTDTQYF.